Here is one T cell receptor (beta chain) with its context. The source of the sample is a study of blood T cell repertoires in COVID-19. TCRdb's table, derived via immunoSEQ multiplex PCR, lists solely in-frame clones and lacks some. The data hold fewer than 110,000 clones, with more than 70% observed a single time. In germline, CDR1 is GTSNPN, CDR2 SVGIG (reference sequence). The CDR3 loop spans 14 amino acids. V was cut by 0 bases and J by 7 bases, with 13 bases left in between. This rearrangement joins TRBV30 to TRBJ2-4; D is possibly TRBD1 (5 bases). The clonotype was recovered from a man aged 35 to 55 with active or convalescent COVID-19. Sequencing was carried out using peripheral blood. This chain's CDR3 is CAWSVGQGTNIQYF. The CDR3, as DNA: TGTGCCTGGAGTGTTGGGCAGGGCACCAACATTCAGTACTTC.